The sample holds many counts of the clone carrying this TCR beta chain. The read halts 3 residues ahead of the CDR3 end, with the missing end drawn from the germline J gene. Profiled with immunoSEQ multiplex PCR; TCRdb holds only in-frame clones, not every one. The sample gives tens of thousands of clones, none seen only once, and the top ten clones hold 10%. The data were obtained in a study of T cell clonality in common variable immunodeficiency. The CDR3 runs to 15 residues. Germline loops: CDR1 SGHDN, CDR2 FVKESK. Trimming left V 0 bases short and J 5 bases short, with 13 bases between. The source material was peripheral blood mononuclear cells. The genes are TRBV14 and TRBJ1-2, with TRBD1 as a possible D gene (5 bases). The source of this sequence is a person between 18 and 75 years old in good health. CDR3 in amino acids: CASSQDPRQIYGYTF. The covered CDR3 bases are TGTGCCAGCAGCCAAGATCCACGACAGATTTATGGC.